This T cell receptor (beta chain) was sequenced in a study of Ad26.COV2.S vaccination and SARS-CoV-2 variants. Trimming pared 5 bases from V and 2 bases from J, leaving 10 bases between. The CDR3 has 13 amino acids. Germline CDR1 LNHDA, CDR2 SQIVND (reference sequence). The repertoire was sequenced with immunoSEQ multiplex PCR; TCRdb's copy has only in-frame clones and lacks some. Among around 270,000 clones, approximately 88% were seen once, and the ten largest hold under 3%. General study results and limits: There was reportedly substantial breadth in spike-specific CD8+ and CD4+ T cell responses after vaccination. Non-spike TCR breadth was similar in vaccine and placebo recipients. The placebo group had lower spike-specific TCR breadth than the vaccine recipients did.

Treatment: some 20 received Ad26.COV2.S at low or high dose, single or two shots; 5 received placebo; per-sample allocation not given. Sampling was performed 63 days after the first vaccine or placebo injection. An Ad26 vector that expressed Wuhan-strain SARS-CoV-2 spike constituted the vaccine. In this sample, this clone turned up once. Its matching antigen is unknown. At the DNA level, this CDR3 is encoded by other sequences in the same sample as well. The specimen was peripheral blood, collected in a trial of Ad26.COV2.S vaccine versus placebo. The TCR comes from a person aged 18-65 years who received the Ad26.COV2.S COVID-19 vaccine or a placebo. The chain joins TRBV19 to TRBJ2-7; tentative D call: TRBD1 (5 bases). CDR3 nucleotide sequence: TGTGCCAGTAGTCCAGGGCACCCCTACGAGCAGTACTTC. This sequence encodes CASSPGHPYEQYF. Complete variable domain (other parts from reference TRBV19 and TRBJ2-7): DGGITQSPKYLFRKEGQNVTLSCEQNLNHDAMYWYRQDPGQGLRLIYYSQIVNDFQKGDIAEGYSVSREKKESFPLTVTSAQKNPTAFYLCASSPGHPYEQYFGPGTRLTVT.